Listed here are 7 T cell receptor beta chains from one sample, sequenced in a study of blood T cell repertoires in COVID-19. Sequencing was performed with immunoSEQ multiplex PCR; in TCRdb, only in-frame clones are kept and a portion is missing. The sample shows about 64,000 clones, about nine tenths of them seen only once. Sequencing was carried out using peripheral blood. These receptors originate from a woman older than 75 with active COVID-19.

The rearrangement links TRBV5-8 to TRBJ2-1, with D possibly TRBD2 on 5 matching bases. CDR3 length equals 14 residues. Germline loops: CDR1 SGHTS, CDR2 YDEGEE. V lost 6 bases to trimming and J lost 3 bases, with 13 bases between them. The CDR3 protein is CASKLGADYNEQFF. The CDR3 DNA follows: TGTGCCAGCAAATTGGGAGCGGACTACAATGAGCAGTTCTTC.

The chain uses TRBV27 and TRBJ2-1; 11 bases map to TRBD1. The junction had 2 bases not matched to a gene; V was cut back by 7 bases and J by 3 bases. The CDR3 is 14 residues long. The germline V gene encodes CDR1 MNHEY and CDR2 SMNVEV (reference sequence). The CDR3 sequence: CASTGQGGYNEQFF. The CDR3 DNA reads TGTGCCAGCACGGGACAGGGGGGCTACAATGAGCAGTTCTTC.

This CDR3 is CARQGARNYGYTF. The CDR3 bases are TGTGCCAGACAGGGGGCCCGAAACTATGGCTACACCTTC. V is TRBV2 and J is TRBJ1-2; 9 nucleotides agree with TRBD1. After removal of 9 bases from V and 2 bases from J, the junction contained 4 bases not matched to a gene. CDR1 SNHLY and CDR2 FYNNEI come from the germline V gene. The CDR3 is 13 amino acids. Based on the CDR3 plus reference TRBV2 and TRBJ1-2, the full variable domain is EPEVTQTPSHQVTQMGQEVILRCVPISNHLYFYWYRQILGQKVEFLVSFYNNEISEKSEIFDDQFSVERPDGSNFTLKIRSTKLEDSAMYFCARQGARNYGYTFGSGTRLTVV.

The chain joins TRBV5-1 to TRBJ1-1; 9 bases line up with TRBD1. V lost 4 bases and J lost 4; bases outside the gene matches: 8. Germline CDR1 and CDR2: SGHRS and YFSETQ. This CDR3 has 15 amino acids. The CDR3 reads CASSLGDRVGTEAFF. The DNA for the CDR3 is TGCGCCAGCAGCCTGGGGGACAGGGTGGGCACTGAAGCTTTCTTT.

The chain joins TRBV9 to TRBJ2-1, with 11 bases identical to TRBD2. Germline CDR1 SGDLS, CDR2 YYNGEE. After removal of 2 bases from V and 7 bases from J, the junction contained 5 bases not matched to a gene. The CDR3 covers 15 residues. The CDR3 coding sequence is TGTGCCAGCAGCGTTAGCGGGGGGGCGGGGAATGAGCAGTTCTTC. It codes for CASSVSGGAGNEQFF.

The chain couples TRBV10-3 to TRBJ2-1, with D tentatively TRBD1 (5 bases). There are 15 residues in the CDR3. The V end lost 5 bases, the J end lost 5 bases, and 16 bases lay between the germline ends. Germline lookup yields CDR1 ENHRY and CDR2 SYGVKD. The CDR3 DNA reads TGTGCCATCAGTACACACCAGGGTGGTAACAATGAGCAGTTCTTC. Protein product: CAISTHQGGNNEQFF.

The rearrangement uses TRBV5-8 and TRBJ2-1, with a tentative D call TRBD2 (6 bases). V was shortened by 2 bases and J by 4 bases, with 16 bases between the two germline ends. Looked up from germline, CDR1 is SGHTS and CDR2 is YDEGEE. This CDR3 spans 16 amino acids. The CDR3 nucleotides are TGTGCCAGCAGCTTAGTACTAGCAGGGCCTTACAATGAGCAGTTCTTC. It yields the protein CASSLVLAGPYNEQFF.